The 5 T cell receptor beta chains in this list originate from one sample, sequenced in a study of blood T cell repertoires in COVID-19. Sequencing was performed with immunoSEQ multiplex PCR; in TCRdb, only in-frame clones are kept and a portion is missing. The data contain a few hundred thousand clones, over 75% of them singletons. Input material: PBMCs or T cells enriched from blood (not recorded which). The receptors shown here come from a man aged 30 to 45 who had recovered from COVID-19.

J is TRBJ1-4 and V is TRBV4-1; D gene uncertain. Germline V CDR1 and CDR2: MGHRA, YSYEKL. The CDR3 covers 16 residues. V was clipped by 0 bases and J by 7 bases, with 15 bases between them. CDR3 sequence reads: CASSQDPTAATEKLFF. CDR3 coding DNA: TGCGCCAGCAGCCAAGACCCGACCGCGGCCACTGAAAAACTGTTTTTT.

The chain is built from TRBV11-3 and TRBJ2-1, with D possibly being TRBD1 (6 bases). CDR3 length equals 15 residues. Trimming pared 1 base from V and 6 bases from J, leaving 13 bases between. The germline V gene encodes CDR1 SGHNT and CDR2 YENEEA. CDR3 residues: CASSLGSGEFNEQFF. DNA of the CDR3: TGTGCCAGCAGCTTAGGGTCAGGGGAATTCAATGAGCAGTTCTTC.

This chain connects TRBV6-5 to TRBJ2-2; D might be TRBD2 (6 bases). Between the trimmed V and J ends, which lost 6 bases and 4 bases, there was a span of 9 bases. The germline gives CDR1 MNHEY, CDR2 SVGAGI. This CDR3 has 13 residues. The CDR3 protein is CASRHGGTGELFF. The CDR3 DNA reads TGTGCCAGCAGACACGGGGGCACCGGGGAGCTGTTTTTT.

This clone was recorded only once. The CDR3 DNA sequence: TGTGCCAGCAGTTATATGACAGGGAGCACTGTATTCTCTGGAAACACCATATATTTT. This encodes CASSYMTGSTVFSGNTIYF. J is TRBJ1-3 and V is TRBV2; 7 bases align to TRBD1. The CDR3 length is 19 residues. J was trimmed by 0 bases and V by 5 bases; bases with no gene match: 16. Germline CDR1 reads SNHLY; CDR2 reads FYNNEI.

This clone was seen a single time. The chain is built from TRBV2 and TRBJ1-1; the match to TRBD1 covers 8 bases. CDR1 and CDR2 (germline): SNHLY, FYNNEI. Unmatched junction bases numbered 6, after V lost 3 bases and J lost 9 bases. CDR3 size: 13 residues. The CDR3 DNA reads TGTGCCAGCAGTGACCAGGGGGCGAGGAAAGCTTTCTTT. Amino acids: CASSDQGARKAFF.